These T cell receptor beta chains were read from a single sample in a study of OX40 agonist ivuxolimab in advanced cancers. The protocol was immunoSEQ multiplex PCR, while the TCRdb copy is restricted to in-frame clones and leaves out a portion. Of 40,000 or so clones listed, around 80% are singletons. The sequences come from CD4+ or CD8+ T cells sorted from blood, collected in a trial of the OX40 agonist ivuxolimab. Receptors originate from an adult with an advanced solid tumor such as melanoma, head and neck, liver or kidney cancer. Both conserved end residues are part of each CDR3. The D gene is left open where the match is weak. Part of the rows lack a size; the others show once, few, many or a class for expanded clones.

cdr3_nt: TGTGCCAGCAGTTCCCGGGCAGGGGTGACTGGCTACACCTTC; cdr3_aa: CASSSRAGVTGYTF; clone_size: NA; j_call: TRBJ1-2; d_call: NA; v_call: TRBV27; cdr3_length: 14
cdr3_nt: TGTGCCAGCACTGGGAGCGGCTACAATGAGCAGTTCTTC; cdr3_aa: CASTGSGYNEQFF; clone_size: NA; j_call: TRBJ2-1; d_call: NA; v_call: TRBV2; cdr3_length: 13
cdr3_nt: TGCGCCAGCAGCCAAGATCCGAGGACTAGCAGGAATGAGCAGTTCTTC; cdr3_aa: CASSQDPRTSRNEQFF; clone_size: NA; j_call: TRBJ2-1; d_call: TRBD2; v_call: TRBV4-1; cdr3_length: 16
cdr3_nt: TGTGCCAGCAGCCCCCACGGGGCTAACACTGAAGCTTTCTTT; cdr3_aa: CASSPHGANTEAFF; clone_size: NA; j_call: TRBJ1-1; d_call: NA; v_call: TRBV6-5; cdr3_length: 14
cdr3_nt: TGTGCCAGCTCACCGGCGGCTGTCACAGATACGCAGTATTTT; cdr3_aa: CASSPAAVTDTQYF; clone_size: NA; j_call: TRBJ2-3; d_call: NA; v_call: TRBV18; cdr3_length: 14
cdr3_nt: TGTGCCAGCAGCTTGGGACTAGCGGGAAACTACGAGCAGTACTTC; cdr3_aa: CASSLGLAGNYEQYF; clone_size: NA; j_call: TRBJ2-7; d_call: TRBD2; v_call: TRBV5-4; cdr3_length: 15
cdr3_nt: TGTGCCAGCAGTGAGGGACAGAGAGATGAGCAGTTCTTC; cdr3_aa: CASSEGQRDEQFF; clone_size: NA; j_call: TRBJ2-1; d_call: TRBD1; v_call: TRBV6-1; cdr3_length: 13
cdr3_nt: TGTGCCAGCACAAGCGGGATCCGGGTATACGAGCAGTACTTC; cdr3_aa: CASTSGIRVYEQYF; clone_size: NA; j_call: TRBJ2-7; d_call: TRBD2; v_call: TRBV5-6; cdr3_length: 14
cdr3_nt: TGTGCCAGCAGCCCCCTAGTTGGCAATGAGCAGTTCTTC; cdr3_aa: CASSPLVGNEQFF; clone_size: NA; j_call: TRBJ2-1; d_call: NA; v_call: TRBV7-6; cdr3_length: 13
cdr3_nt: TGTGCCAGCAGCCCCCAAGGGTCCGGCACCGGGGAGCTGTTTTTT; cdr3_aa: CASSPQGSGTGELFF; clone_size: NA; j_call: TRBJ2-2; d_call: NA; v_call: TRBV9; cdr3_length: 15
cdr3_nt: TGCGCCAGCAACCCCGCTAACGATCAGGGCAACACCGGGGAGCTGTTTTTT; cdr3_aa: CASNPANDQGNTGELFF; clone_size: NA; j_call: TRBJ2-2; d_call: NA; v_call: TRBV10-1; cdr3_length: 17
cdr3_nt: TGCAGCGTCTCCCCACGGGCGAGCAATGAAAAACTGTTTTTT; cdr3_aa: CSVSPRASNEKLFF; clone_size: NA; j_call: TRBJ1-4; d_call: NA; v_call: TRBV29-1; cdr3_length: 14
cdr3_nt: TGTGCCAGTAGTTCCCCAGGGGGTTACATAGGGTTCTTC; cdr3_aa: CASSSPGGYIGFF; clone_size: NA; j_call: TRBJ2-1; d_call: TRBD1; v_call: TRBV19; cdr3_length: 13
cdr3_nt: TGTGCCAGCTCACCAGGGGGGGGGCCCTACAATGAGCAGTTCTTC; cdr3_aa: CASSPGGGPYNEQFF; clone_size: NA; j_call: TRBJ2-1; d_call: NA; v_call: TRBV18; cdr3_length: 15
cdr3_nt: TGTGCCAGCAGCTTAGGGGGACTGGGGGAAAAGCAGTACTTC; cdr3_aa: CASSLGGLGEKQYF; clone_size: NA; j_call: TRBJ2-7; d_call: NA; v_call: TRBV7-9; cdr3_length: 14
cdr3_nt: TGCAGCGTTGAGAGGGGGCGGTCCACCGGGGAGCTGTTTTTT; cdr3_aa: CSVERGRSTGELFF; clone_size: NA; j_call: TRBJ2-2; d_call: TRBD1; v_call: TRBV29-1; cdr3_length: 14
cdr3_nt: TGTGCCAGCAGCCCCCGCCTATTCGGGGAAAAACTGTTTTTT; cdr3_aa: CASSPRLFGEKLFF; clone_size: once; j_call: TRBJ1-4; d_call: NA; v_call: TRBV11-2; cdr3_length: 14
cdr3_nt: TGTGCCAGCAGTGAAGTCGGCGCCGGGGAGCTGTTTTTT; cdr3_aa: CASSEVGAGELFF; clone_size: NA; j_call: TRBJ2-2; d_call: NA; v_call: TRBV25-1; cdr3_length: 13
cdr3_nt: TGTGCCAGCAGCTTGAAAGAGACCCAGTACTTC; cdr3_aa: CASSLKETQYF; clone_size: NA; j_call: TRBJ2-5; d_call: NA; v_call: TRBV7-9; cdr3_length: 11
cdr3_nt: TGTGCCAGCAGCGTAGCAGGGCTACCTACCTACGAGCAGTACTTC; cdr3_aa: CASSVAGLPTYEQYF; clone_size: few; j_call: TRBJ2-7; d_call: NA; v_call: TRBV9; cdr3_length: 15
cdr3_nt: TGTGCCAGCAGCCCACGGGACAGGGCCTACGAGCAGTACTTC; cdr3_aa: CASSPRDRAYEQYF; clone_size: NA; j_call: TRBJ2-7; d_call: TRBD1; v_call: TRBV7-9; cdr3_length: 14
cdr3_nt: TGTGCCAGCAGCCCGAGGGGACTAGCGGGAGTTGAGACCCAGTACTTC; cdr3_aa: CASSPRGLAGVETQYF; clone_size: once; j_call: TRBJ2-5; d_call: TRBD2; v_call: TRBV28; cdr3_length: 16
cdr3_nt: TGTGCCAGCAGCGTAGAAGGGTATGAGCAGTTCTTC; cdr3_aa: CASSVEGYEQFF; clone_size: NA; j_call: TRBJ2-1; d_call: NA; v_call: TRBV9; cdr3_length: 12
cdr3_nt: TGCGCCAGCAGCTTGGGGGCAGGGTCACCTTATGGCTACACCTTC; cdr3_aa: CASSLGAGSPYGYTF; clone_size: NA; j_call: TRBJ1-2; d_call: NA; v_call: TRBV5-1; cdr3_length: 15
cdr3_nt: TGTGCCACCAGCAGAGATGACGAGAGGGATTTT; cdr3_aa: CATSRDDERDF; clone_size: NA; j_call: TRBJ1-3; d_call: NA; v_call: TRBV15; cdr3_length: 11
cdr3_nt: TGCAGCGTTGGGCAGGCGGAGACTGAAGCTTTCTTT; cdr3_aa: CSVGQAETEAFF; clone_size: NA; j_call: TRBJ1-1; d_call: NA; v_call: TRBV29-1; cdr3_length: 12
cdr3_nt: TGTGCCACCAGCAGAGATCTGCTAGACACCGGGGAGCTGTTTTTT; cdr3_aa: CATSRDLLDTGELFF; clone_size: NA; j_call: TRBJ2-2; d_call: NA; v_call: TRBV15; cdr3_length: 15
cdr3_nt: TGTGCCAGCAGACTTAGCGGGAACACCTACGAGCAGTACTTC; cdr3_aa: CASRLSGNTYEQYF; clone_size: NA; j_call: TRBJ2-7; d_call: TRBD2; v_call: TRBV6-6; cdr3_length: 14
cdr3_nt: TGTGCCACGAGGAGACTAGGCTATGGCTACACCTTC; cdr3_aa: CATRRLGYGYTF; clone_size: few; j_call: TRBJ1-2; d_call: NA; v_call: TRBV19; cdr3_length: 12
cdr3_nt: TGCGCCAGCAGTCCTGGGACAGGGGGCCCTGGCGAGCAGTACTTC; cdr3_aa: CASSPGTGGPGEQYF; clone_size: NA; j_call: TRBJ2-7; d_call: TRBD1; v_call: TRBV5-1; cdr3_length: 15
cdr3_nt: TGTGCCAGCAGCTTATCCTGGGGTAACACTGAAGCTTTCTTT; cdr3_aa: CASSLSWGNTEAFF; clone_size: NA; j_call: TRBJ1-1; d_call: NA; v_call: TRBV7-9; cdr3_length: 14
cdr3_nt: TGCGCCAGCAGGCCATTAGCGGGAGCTACGTACGAGCAGTACTTC; cdr3_aa: CASRPLAGATYEQYF; clone_size: once; j_call: TRBJ2-7; d_call: TRBD2; v_call: TRBV5-1; cdr3_length: 15
cdr3_nt: TGTGCCAGCACCCTCTCTGGGGGAGGGGAGCCCCAGCATTTT; cdr3_aa: CASTLSGGGEPQHF; clone_size: NA; j_call: TRBJ1-5; d_call: NA; v_call: TRBV28; cdr3_length: 14
cdr3_nt: TGTGCCAGCAAACTGGAATCGCGGGGGTCGGGCGAGCAGTACTTC; cdr3_aa: CASKLESRGSGEQYF; clone_size: NA; j_call: TRBJ2-7; d_call: TRBD2; v_call: TRBV6-5; cdr3_length: 15